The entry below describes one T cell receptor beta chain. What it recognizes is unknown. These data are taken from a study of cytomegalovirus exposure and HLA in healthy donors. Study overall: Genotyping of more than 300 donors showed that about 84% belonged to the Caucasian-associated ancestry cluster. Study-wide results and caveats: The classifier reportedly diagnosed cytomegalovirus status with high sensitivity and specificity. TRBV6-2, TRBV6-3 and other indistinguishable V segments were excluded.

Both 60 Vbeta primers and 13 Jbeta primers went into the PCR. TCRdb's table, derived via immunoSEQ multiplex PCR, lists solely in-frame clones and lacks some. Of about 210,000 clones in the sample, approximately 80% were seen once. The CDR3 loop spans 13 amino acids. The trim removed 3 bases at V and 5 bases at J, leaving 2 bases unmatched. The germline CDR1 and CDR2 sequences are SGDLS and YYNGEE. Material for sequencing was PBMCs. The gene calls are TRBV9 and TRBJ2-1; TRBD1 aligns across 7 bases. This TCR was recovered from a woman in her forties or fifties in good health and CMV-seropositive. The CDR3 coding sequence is TGTGCCAGCAGCGCAGGGACAGACAATGAGCAGTTCTTC. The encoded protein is CASSAGTDNEQFF.